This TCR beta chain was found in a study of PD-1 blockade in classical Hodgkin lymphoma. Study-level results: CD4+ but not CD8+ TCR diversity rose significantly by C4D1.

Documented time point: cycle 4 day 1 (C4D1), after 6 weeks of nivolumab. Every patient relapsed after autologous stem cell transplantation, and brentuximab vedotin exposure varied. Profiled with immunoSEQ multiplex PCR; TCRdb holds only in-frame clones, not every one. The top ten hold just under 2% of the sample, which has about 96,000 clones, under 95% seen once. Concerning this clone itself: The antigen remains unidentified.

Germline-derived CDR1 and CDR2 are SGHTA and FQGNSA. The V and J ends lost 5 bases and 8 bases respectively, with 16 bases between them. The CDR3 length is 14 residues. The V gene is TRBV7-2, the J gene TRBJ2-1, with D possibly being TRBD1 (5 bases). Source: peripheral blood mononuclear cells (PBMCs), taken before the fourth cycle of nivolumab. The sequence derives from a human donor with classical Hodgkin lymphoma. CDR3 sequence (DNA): TGTGCCAGCAGCGACGGACATAACTGGGATGAGCAGTTCTTC. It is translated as CASSDGHNWDEQFF.